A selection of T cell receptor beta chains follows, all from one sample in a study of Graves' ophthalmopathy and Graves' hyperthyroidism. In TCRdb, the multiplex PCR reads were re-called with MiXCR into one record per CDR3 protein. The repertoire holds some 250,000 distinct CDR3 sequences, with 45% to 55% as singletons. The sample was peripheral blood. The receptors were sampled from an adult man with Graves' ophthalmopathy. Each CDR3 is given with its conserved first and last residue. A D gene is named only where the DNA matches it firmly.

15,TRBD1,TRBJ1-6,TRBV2,CASRTDRGVDSPLHF
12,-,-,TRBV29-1,CSVVADAYEQYF
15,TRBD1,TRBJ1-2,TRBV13,CASSPRGQLIYGYTF
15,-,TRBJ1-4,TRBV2,CASNLDSPTNEKLFF
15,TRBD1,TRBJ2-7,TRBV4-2,CASSQVGQGAREQYF
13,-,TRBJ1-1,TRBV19,CAGSPNRNTEAFF
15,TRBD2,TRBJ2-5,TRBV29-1,CSARGSGGIQETQYF
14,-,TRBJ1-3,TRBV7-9,CASSLSGAGDTIYF
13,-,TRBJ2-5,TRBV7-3,CASGVSPQETQYF
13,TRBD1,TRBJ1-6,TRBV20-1,CSANIGTGISLHF
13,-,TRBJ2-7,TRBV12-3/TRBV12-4,CASSPRAGPEQYF
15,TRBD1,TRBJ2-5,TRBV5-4,CASSWGTGDGETQYF
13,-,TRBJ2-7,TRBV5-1,CASATGGGDEQYF
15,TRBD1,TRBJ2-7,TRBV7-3,CASSFLGQHSYEQYF
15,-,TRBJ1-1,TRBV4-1,CASRIPGQGKVEAFF
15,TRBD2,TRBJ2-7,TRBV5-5,CASSLLAGDTYEQYF
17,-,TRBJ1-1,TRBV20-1,CSARPSGGEDSNTEAFF
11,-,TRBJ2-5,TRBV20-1,CSAIPQETQYF
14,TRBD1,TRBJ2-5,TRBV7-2,CASSLTQGEETQYF
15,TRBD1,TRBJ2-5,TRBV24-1,CATSDLRDRQETQYF
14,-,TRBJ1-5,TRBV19,CATRRQGSNQPQHF
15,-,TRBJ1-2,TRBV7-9,CASSLEGSANYGYTF
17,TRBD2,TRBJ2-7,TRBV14,CASSPPEGSSGSYEQYF
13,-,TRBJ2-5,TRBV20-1,CSARPGVQETQYF
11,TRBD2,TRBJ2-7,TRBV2,CASGLAYEQYF
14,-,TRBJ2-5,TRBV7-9,CASSVSEAQETQYF
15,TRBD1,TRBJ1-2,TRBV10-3,CASSYGRDRGRGYTF
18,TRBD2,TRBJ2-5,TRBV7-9,CASSTRTSLFRAPGTQYF
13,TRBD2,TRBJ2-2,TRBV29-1,CSVAGEGAGELFF
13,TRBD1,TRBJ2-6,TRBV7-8,CASSPQGDNVLTF
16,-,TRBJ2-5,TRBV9,CASSQDLGPGGETQYF
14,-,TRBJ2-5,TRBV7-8,CASSLDAAGETQHF
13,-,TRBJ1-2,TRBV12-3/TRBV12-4,CASGLMGGGGYTF